These 18 T cell receptor beta chains share one sample of origin, sequenced in a study of CD8 T cells in Susac syndrome. Random hexamers were used to reverse transcribe an amount of 0.5 to 1 ug RNA. TCRdb analysed the immunoSEQ multiplex PCR reads with MiXCR anew, one entry per CDR3 protein. The data contain around 200,000 distinct CDR3 sequences, over 90% of them singletons. Sequencing input: CD4+ T cells from PBMCs. These receptors were collected from a human donor with Susac syndrome.

CDR3 region: CASSLGPDSSYEQYF. As DNA, the CDR3 is TGTGCCAGCAGCTTAGGTCCGGACAGCTCCTACGAGCAGTACTTC. V usage is TRBV13 and J usage is TRBJ2-7, with a possible D match to TRBD1 (6 bases). The CDR3 spans 15 residues. Germline-derived CDR1 and CDR2 are PRHDT and FYEKMQ (reference sequence). V was trimmed by 0 bases and J by 0 bases, leaving 9 bases between them.

V usage is TRBV5-1 and J usage is TRBJ1-1; 7 positions match TRBD1. The J segment lost 4 bases and the V segment lost 4 bases, leaving 10 bases of the junction unmatched. The CDR3 covers 15 residues. The germline gives CDR1 SGHRS, CDR2 YFSETQ. CDR3 region: CASSRQQGWATEAFF. CDR3 sequence (DNA): TGCGCCAGCAGCCGTCAACAGGGGTGGGCCACTGAAGCTTTCTTT.

V gene TRBV19 combines with J gene TRBJ1-5, with D uncertain. Trimming stripped 4 bases from V and 8 bases from J, with 9 bases between. Germline values: CDR1 LNHDA, CDR2 SQIVND (reference sequence). The CDR3 is 12 amino acids. CDR3 amino acids: CASSTLDEPQHF. In nucleotides, the CDR3 is TGTGCCAGTAGTACGCTTGATGAGCCCCAGCATTTT. The full variable domain, rest sourced from reference TRBV19 and TRBJ1-5, is DGGITQSPKYLFRKEGQNVTLSCEQNLNHDAMYWYRQDPGQGLRLIYYSQIVNDFQKGDIAEGYSVSREKKESFPLTVTSAQKNPTAFYLCASSTLDEPQHFGDGTRLSIL.

The chain combines TRBV19 with TRBJ2-5; D may match TRBD1 or TRBD2 (5 bases each). Germline-derived CDR1 and CDR2 are LNHDA and SQIVND (reference sequence). The CDR3 extends over 13 amino acids. V lost 3 bases and J 10 bases, leaving 15 bases between the germline ends. The CDR3 here is CASSIRRGDDQYF. DNA for the CDR3: TGTGCCAGTAGTATTCGGCGAGGGGATGACCAGTACTTC.

This rearrangement joins TRBV20-1 to TRBJ2-7, with 8 nucleotides matching TRBD1. Germline V gene sequence: CDR1 DFQATT, CDR2 SNEGSKA (reference sequence). The CDR3 has 14 amino acids. With V trimmed by 7 bases and J by 1 base, 9 bases remained unmatched. The CDR3 DNA follows: TGCAGTGTCCAGGACAGGGCGGGGTCCTACGAGCAGTACTTC. This encodes CSVQDRAGSYEQYF.

This chain connects TRBV11-2 to TRBJ2-3; weak D call: TRBD1 (6 bases). This CDR3 region has 14 residues. The germline V gene has CDR1 SGHAT and CDR2 FQNNGV. The V gene lost 3 bases and the J gene lost 0 bases, with 7 bases spanning the gap. The CDR3 reads CASSFGQSTDTQYF. As DNA, the CDR3 is TGTGCCAGCAGCTTCGGACAGAGCACAGATACGCAGTATTTT.

The chain uses TRBV5-4 and TRBJ2-7; weak D call: TRBD1 (6 bases). Between the trimmed V and J ends, which lost 1 base and 2 bases, there was a span of 7 bases. CDR3 size: 13 residues. In germline, CDR1 is SGHNT, CDR2 YYREEE (reference sequence). The CDR3 nucleotides are TGTGCCAGCAGCTTGAACAGGGCCTACGAGCAGTACTTC. It codes for CASSLNRAYEQYF.

This sequence joins TRBV12-3 or TRBV12-4 and TRBJ2-2, with D possibly being TRBD1 (6 bases). The V and J ends lost 4 bases and 6 bases respectively, with 15 bases between them. This CDR3 contains 15 residues. CDR3 nucleotide sequence: TGTGCCAGCAGTTGGGGGCCCCCCCGCGCCGGGGAGCTGTTTTTT. Encoded protein: CASSWGPPRAGELFF.

The gene calls are TRBV2 and TRBJ2-5; no definite D call. The CDR3 runs 11 residues. Germline CDR1 SNHLY, CDR2 FYNNEI. V lost 4 bases to trimming and J lost 5 bases, with 5 bases between them. CDR3 in amino acids: CASSVTETQYF. The CDR3 DNA reads TGTGCCAGCAGTGTTACGGAGACCCAGTACTTC.

The V gene is TRBV5-6, the J gene TRBJ2-1; 9 bases agree with TRBD2. The CDR3 has 13 residues. Germline V gives CDR1 SGHDT, CDR2 YYEEEE. J gave up 8 bases and V 4 bases, and 4 bases lay outside the gene matches. In nucleotides, the CDR3 is TGTGCCAGCAGCCCGGGACTAGCCTATGAGCAGTTCTTC. The encoded protein is CASSPGLAYEQFF.

The chain joins TRBV29-1 to TRBJ2-1; no clear D. Germline V gene data show CDR1 as SQVTM and CDR2 as ANQGSEA. Between the trimmed V and J ends, which lost 3 bases and 7 bases, there was a span of 13 bases. CDR3 length equals 13 residues. CDR3 nucleotide sequence: TGCAGCGTTGATTATAGGATTGGGAATGAGCAGTTCTTC. Residues: CSVDYRIGNEQFF.

The rearrangement uses TRBV30 and TRBJ1-2, with 7 bases lining up with TRBD1. CDR3 length: 12 amino acids. From germline, CDR1 is GTSNPN and CDR2 SVGIG (reference sequence). CDR3 coding DNA: TGTGCGTGGGGGCAGGGGGACTATGGCTACACCTTC. Protein sequence: CAWGQGDYGYTF.

The chain uses TRBV25-1 and TRBJ2-7; D gene ambiguous. The CDR3 totals 11 residues. Germline V gene sequence: CDR1 MGHDK, CDR2 SYGVNS. Trimming shortened V by 5 bases and J by 4 bases, and 6 bases separated the two germline ends. Written as DNA, the CDR3 is TGTGCCAGCAGTATGGGGTACGAGCAGTACTTC. Translated: CASSMGYEQYF.

J is TRBJ1-1 and V is TRBV5-1, with TRBD1 as a possible D gene (5 bases). The length of the CDR3 is 13 residues. Germline V lookup: CDR1 SGHRS, CDR2 YFSETQ. Deletions cut 5 bases from V and 1 base from J, with 9 bases between. The CDR3 nucleotides read TGCGCCAGCAGACTTGACAGGAACACTGAAGCTTTCTTT. Amino acid sequence: CASRLDRNTEAFF.

The chain recombines TRBV21-1 with TRBJ1-2; the tabulated D call, TRBD1, remains unverified against the DNA. TRBV21-1 is a documented pseudogene. This CDR3 is 19 amino acids long. The CDR3 DNA reads TGTGCCAGCAGCAAAGCGCGGACCGAGACTCTCCCCGGGGCATTAGCCTACACCTTC. Encoded protein: CASSKARTETLPGALAYTF.

In this sample, this clonotype turned up once. The genes are TRBV29-1 and TRBJ2-2; a possible D gene is TRBD2 (5 bases). Germline V CDR1 and CDR2: SQVTM, ANQGSEA. V dropped 6 bases and J dropped 5 bases, with 13 bases sitting between them. The CDR3 has 13 amino acids. CDR3 coding DNA: TGCAGCGTGGGGAGAGAGCGGACCGGGGAGCTGTTTTTT. Its protein product is CSVGRERTGELFF.

The DNA for the CDR3 is TGTGCCAGCAGTGGGCGGACTACTGCCTTGGTTTTGGCCAAAAACATTCAGTACTTC. This gives the protein CASSGRTTALVLAKNIQYF. The V call is TRBV6-2 or TRBV6-3, the J call TRBJ2-4, with D perhaps matching TRBD2 (6 bases). CDR1 is MNHEY and CDR2 is SVGEGT in the germline V gene. With 5 bases removed from V and 1 base from J, the gap between germline ends came to 24 bases. The CDR3 sequence is 19 residues long.

The rearrangement links TRBV7-3 to TRBJ2-4, with TRBD2 matching 11 bases. The J segment lost 7 bases and the V segment lost 5 bases, leaving 4 bases of the junction unmatched. CDR3 length: 14 residues. CDR1 and CDR2 from the germline V gene are SGHTA and FQGTGA. The CDR3 DNA follows: TGTGCCAGCAGCCCCCTAGCGGGGGGCAACATTCAGTACTTC. Encoded protein: CASSPLAGGNIQYF. Using reference TRBV7-3 and TRBJ2-4 for the parts outside the CDR3, the full variable domain is GAGVSQTPSNKVTEKGKYVELRCDPISGHTALYWYRQSLGQGPEFLIYFQGTGAADDSGLPNDRFFAVRPEGSVSTLKIQRTERGDSAVYLCASSPLAGGNIQYFGAGTRLSVL.